Below are 16 T cell receptor beta chains sequenced from a single sample in a study of T-cell reconstitution after alpha-beta-depleted transplantation in children. A TCRbeta library incorporating unique molecular identifiers was prepared. TCRdb reprocessed the PCR reads with MiXCR, giving one entry per CDR3 protein. The data hold hundreds of thousands of distinct CDR3 sequences, with 15% to 20% observed a single time. The specimen comprised PBMCs from the stem cell graft donor, sampled from the stem cell graft. Receptors were obtained from a human donor who donated a stem cell graft to a child with acute lymphoblastic leukemia.

The chain uses TRBV29-1 and TRBJ2-7; 10 bases match TRBD1. Trimming at V came to 6 bases and at J to 1 base, leaving 6 bases not matched to a gene. Germline V gives CDR1 SQVTM, CDR2 ANQGSEA. This CDR3 has 14 amino acids. CDR3 protein: CSVEGQGRSYEQYF. The CDR3 DNA is TGCAGCGTGGAGGGACAGGGGAGGTCCTACGAGCAGTACTTC.

This clonotype occurred a few times. As DNA, the CDR3 is TGTGCCAGCAGGCTCACTAGCGGGAGCGATACGCAGTATTTT. This sequence encodes CASRLTSGSDTQYF. The genes are TRBV12-3 or TRBV12-4 and TRBJ2-3, with 11 positions matching TRBD2. The CDR3 is 14 amino acids. Trimming took 6 bases from V and 6 from J; bases not matched to a gene: 5.

This clonotype occurred a few times. This sequence joins TRBV28 and TRBJ2-1; TRBD1 might be the D (5 bases). Trimming removed 3 bases from V and 2 bases from J, with 11 bases in between. This CDR3 has 15 amino acids. The germline V gene encodes CDR1 MDHEN and CDR2 SYDVKM. CDR3 sequence reads: CASSLDTGAYNEQFF. CDR3 in DNA: TGTGCCAGCAGTTTGGACACAGGCGCCTACAATGAGCAGTTCTTC.

This clonotype was seen a few times. The chain carries TRBV12-3 or TRBV12-4 and TRBJ2-7; 9 bases map to TRBD2. The V and J ends lost 6 bases and 5 bases, in that order; junction bases with no gene match: 8. This CDR3 has 14 amino acids. In DNA form, the CDR3 reads TGTGCCAGCAGCCTCGGACTAGCGATGCACGAGCAGTACTTC. It translates to CASSLGLAMHEQYF.

This chain connects TRBV5-5 to TRBJ1-1, with D hard to call. V dropped 0 bases and J dropped 8 bases, with 8 bases sitting between them. The CDR3 has 12 residues. The germline V gene has CDR1 SGHKS and CDR2 YYEKEE (reference sequence). CDR3 in amino acids: CASSLGIVEAFF. The CDR3 DNA follows: TGTGCCAGCAGCTTGGGGATTGTGGAAGCTTTCTTT.

The chain has TRBV7-9 and TRBJ2-7, with D uncertain. Trimming pared 5 bases from V and 4 bases from J, leaving 12 bases between. CDR3 length: 13 residues. Germline V gives CDR1 SEHNR, CDR2 FQNEAQ (reference sequence). This CDR3 reads CASSRRDKYEQYF. CDR3 nucleotide sequence: TGTGCCAGCAGCAGAAGAGACAAGTACGAGCAGTACTTC.

For the CDR3, the DNA is TGTGCCAGCAGCTTGGGCCGGGGCGATGAGCAGTTCTTC. It specifies CASSLGRGDEQFF. This chain links TRBV5-6 with TRBJ2-1; D may be TRBD1 or TRBD2 (5 bases each). Germline V lookup: CDR1 SGHDT, CDR2 YYEEEE. The CDR3 consists of 13 residues. The V gene lost 0 bases and the J gene lost 8 bases, with 9 bases spanning the gap.

CDR3 coding DNA: TGTGCCAGCAGCCCGCGGGGGGCTCCCAACCACGAGCAGTACTTC. Protein sequence: CASSPRGAPNHEQYF. This chain connects TRBV7-9 to TRBJ2-7; 8 nucleotides align to TRBD2. From germline, CDR1 is SEHNR and CDR2 FQNEAQ (reference sequence). There are 15 residues in the CDR3. Trimming removed 5 bases from V and 5 bases from J; junction bases left unmatched: 11.

The genes are TRBV5-6 and TRBJ2-3; D may be TRBD2 (6 bases). The CDR3 extends over 15 amino acids. Per germline, CDR1 SGHDT and CDR2 YYEEEE. The V and J ends lost 1 base and 2 bases respectively, with 11 bases between them. The CDR3 DNA reads as TGTGCCAGCAGCTTGAAGCCGGGACTCACAGATACGCAGTATTTT. As protein: CASSLKPGLTDTQYF.

In this sample, this clonotype turned up a few times. The chain combines TRBV2 with TRBJ2-3, with TRBD2 identical over 9 bases. Per the germline V gene, CDR1 is SNHLY and CDR2 is FYNNEI. J was trimmed by 3 bases and V by 1 base; bases with no gene match: 8. The CDR3 contains 17 residues. The CDR3 DNA sequence: TGTGCCAGCAGTGAAGGACTTAGCGGGAGTTTTACAGATACGCAGTATTTT. Protein product: CASSEGLSGSFTDTQYF.

In this sample, this clonotype turned up a few times. The chain recombines TRBV6-2 or TRBV6-3 with TRBJ2-7; no clear D. The CDR3 is 13 residues long. The germline CDR1 and CDR2 sequences are MNHEY and SVGEGT. The V gene lost 2 bases and the J gene lost 5 bases, with 10 bases spanning the gap. CDR3 sequence: CASSYGFPDEQYF. CDR3 coding DNA: TGTGCCAGCAGTTACGGGTTTCCTGACGAGCAGTACTTC.

This clonotype was seen more than once but under ten times. The DNA for the CDR3 is TGCGCCAGCAGCCTGGATCCAAGCGGGGGAGAGACCCAGTACTTC. Protein sequence: CASSLDPSGGETQYF. The chain carries TRBV5-1 and TRBJ2-5; 8 bases line up with TRBD2. J lost 4 bases, V lost 4 bases, and 9 bases had no gene match. CDR3 length: 15 amino acids. The germline V gene has CDR1 SGHRS and CDR2 YFSETQ.

This rearrangement joins TRBV15 to TRBJ2-7, with 8 bases aligning to TRBD2. V was pared by 4 bases and J by 2 bases, with 7 bases of the junction left unmatched. Germline V gene lookup returns CDR1 LNHNV and CDR2 YYDKDF (reference sequence). The CDR3 is 15 amino acids. Here the CDR3 DNA reads TGTGCCACCAGCACCCAGGCGGGGGGTACCTACGAGCAGTACTTC. Encoded protein: CATSTQAGGTYEQYF.

This clonotype occurred a few times. V gene TRBV2 combines with J gene TRBJ2-7; D not certain. V lost 6 bases to trimming and J lost 2 bases, with 14 bases between them. The CDR3 sequence is 14 residues long. Germline V CDR1 and CDR2: SNHLY, FYNNEI. The CDR3: CASSRTYQTYEQYF. The CDR3 region has the DNA TGTGCCAGCAGCCGGACGTACCAAACCTACGAGCAGTACTTC.

J is TRBJ2-1 and V is TRBV5-1; TRBD2 might be the D (6 bases). This CDR3 is built from 14 residues. V was pared by 5 bases and J by 5 bases, with 14 bases between. The V gene's germline CDR1 is SGHRS and CDR2 YFSETQ. CDR3: CASSWDLFNNEQFF. The CDR3 DNA is TGCGCCAGCAGTTGGGACTTATTTAACAATGAGCAGTTCTTC.

This sequence joins TRBV12-3 or TRBV12-4 and TRBJ2-6; D is unclear. Trimming shortened V by 6 bases and J by 2 bases, and 14 bases separated the two germline ends. The CDR3 spans 16 residues. CDR3 nucleotides: TGTGCCAGCAGGCCCTCACACGACCCTGGGGCCAACGTCCTGACTTTC. Encoded protein: CASRPSHDPGANVLTF.